This T cell receptor (beta chain) was identified in a study of shared T cell receptors in the human thymus. The protocol was immunoSEQ multiplex PCR, while the TCRdb copy is restricted to in-frame clones and leaves out a portion. Among 650,000 to 950,000 clones listed, 70% to 90% were seen once. The CDR3 is made up of 14 amino acids. V was pared by 4 bases and J by 11 bases, with 12 bases of the junction left unmatched. CDR1 SGHNT and CDR2 YYREEE come from the germline V gene (reference sequence). The sample was also linked to a second study, of human thymus T cells. That work states: Resections from corrective heart surgery provided thymus tissue.

The clonotype was recovered from a girl under three years old with a congenital heart defect. Sequenced: thymocytes. The chain recombines TRBV5-4 with TRBJ1-5; 7 nucleotides match TRBD1. As DNA, the CDR3 is TGTGCCAGCAGCCGTGACAGGGTAGCGGGAACCCAGCATTTT. This gives the protein CASSRDRVAGTQHF.